These 25 T cell receptor beta chains came from one sample sequenced in a study of T cells in tuberculosis. Sample time point: new active TB diagnosis, blood taken before or within 7 days of starting treatment. Repertoires were generated with immunoSEQ multiplex PCR, while TCRdb's copy carries only in-frame clones and drops some. The sample yields tens of thousands of clones, approximately 93% seen once. The sample here was PBMCs, taken at tuberculosis diagnosis. All receptors come from an adult with tuberculosis.

In its sample, this clone was seen once. This sequence joins TRBV6-5 and TRBJ2-2; D ambiguous. CDR3 size: 14 residues. V lost 5 bases and J lost 2, with 9 bases in between. Germline V CDR1 and CDR2: MNHEY, SVGAGI. CDR3 residues: CASSPLGNTGELFF. The CDR3, as DNA: TGTGCCAGCAGTCCCCTAGGAAACACCGGGGAGCTGTTTTTT.

This rearrangement joins TRBV5-1 to TRBJ1-2, with unresolved D. Trimming removed 0 bases from V and 8 bases from J, with 14 bases in between. Germline loops: CDR1 SGHRS, CDR2 YFSETQ. The CDR3 spans 14 residues. CDR3 protein: CASSLEAPAGGYTF. CDR3 in DNA: TGCGCCAGCAGCTTGGAAGCCCCCGCGGGCGGCTACACCTTC.

The rearrangement joins TRBV29-1 to TRBJ2-5, with 8 bases lining up with TRBD1. The CDR3 consists of 17 residues. Per the germline V gene, CDR1 is SQVTM and CDR2 is ANQGSEA. Trimming at V came to 2 bases and at J to 7 bases, leaving 18 bases not matched to a gene. The DNA of the CDR3 is TGCAGCGTTGAACCCGTCATCTTCGGGACAGGCTCCGGGACCCAGTACTTC. It codes for CSVEPVIFGTGSGTQYF.

The chain couples TRBV2 to TRBJ2-1, with 8 positions matching TRBD2. From germline, CDR1 is SNHLY and CDR2 FYNNEI. The CDR3 spans 11 residues. V lost 11 bases, J lost 6 bases, and 3 bases stayed unmatched. In DNA form, the CDR3 reads TGTGCCCCGGGGGGGCTCAATGAGCAGTTCTTC. Its protein product is CAPGGLNEQFF.

The gene calls are TRBV9 and TRBJ2-7; 7 positions match TRBD2. Germline V gives CDR1 SGDLS, CDR2 YYNGEE. The V gene end was trimmed by 4 bases and the J gene end by 2 bases; junction bases not matched to a gene: 9. This CDR3 contains 15 residues. The DNA for the CDR3 is TGTGCCAGCAGCCCTGGCGGGAGCGCCACCTACGAGCAGTACTTC. Translation gives CASSPGGSATYEQYF.

CDR3 residues: CASSWGPARTEAFF. The CDR3 nucleotides are TGTGCCAGTAGTTGGGGGCCTGCTAGGACTGAAGCTTTCTTT. The chain employs TRBV19 and TRBJ1-1, with D possibly TRBD1 on 6 matching bases. This CDR3 region has 14 residues. CDR1 and CDR2 from the germline V gene are LNHDA and SQIVND (reference sequence). Between the trimmed V and J ends, which lost 5 bases and 5 bases, there was a span of 15 bases.

The rearrangement uses TRBV10-3 and TRBJ2-1, with D possibly matching TRBD2 (5 bases). The CDR3 runs 15 residues. The germline gives CDR1 ENHRY, CDR2 SYGVKD. The V and J ends lost 5 bases and 8 bases respectively, with 19 bases between them. Here the CDR3 DNA reads TGTGCCATCAGTCAACCATGGACTGCTTGGGATGAGCAGTTCTTC. Translated: CAISQPWTAWDEQFF.

This sequence joins TRBV15 and TRBJ2-5, with 9 nucleotides matching TRBD1. This CDR3 has 17 residues. Trimming took 0 bases from V and 0 from J; bases not matched to a gene: 5. Germline CDR1 reads LNHNV; CDR2 reads YYDKDF (reference sequence). CDR3 loop: CATSRDDDRGYQETQYF. The DNA for the CDR3 is TGTGCCACCAGCAGAGATGACGACAGGGGGTACCAAGAGACCCAGTACTTC. Drawing the rest from reference TRBV15 and TRBJ2-5, the complete variable domain is DAMVIQNPRYQVTQFGKPVTLSCSQTLNHNVMYWYQQKSSQAPKLLFHYYDKDFNNEADTPDNFQSRRPNTSFCFLDIRSPGLGDTAMYLCATSRDDDRGYQETQYFGPGTRLLVL.

This clone was recorded only once. The genes are TRBV19 and TRBJ1-4; D may be TRBD1 (6 bases). The CDR3 loop spans 15 amino acids. The ends were cut back, 3 bases at V and 2 bases at J, with 10 bases in the middle. Germline assignment: CDR1 LNHDA and CDR2 SQIVND (reference sequence). The CDR3 coding sequence is TGTGCCAGTAGTATTTTCGGACAGACTAATGAAAAACTGTTTTTT. It codes for CASSIFGQTNEKLFF.

This sequence joins TRBV6-5 and TRBJ1-1; 7 nucleotides agree with TRBD1. CDR3 size: 16 residues. V lost 2 bases and J lost 1; bases outside the gene matches: 7. The germline CDR1 and CDR2 sequences are MNHEY and SVGAGI. CDR3 nucleotide sequence: TGTGCCAGCAGTTACGAGAGGGGGCCAACGAACACTGAAGCTTTCTTT. Amino acids: CASSYERGPTNTEAFF.

The V and J genes are TRBV28 and TRBJ2-3; 8 bases line up with TRBD1. The junction had 6 bases not matched to a gene; V was cut back by 2 bases and J by 2 bases. The germline CDR1 and CDR2 sequences are MDHEN and SYDVKM. CDR3 length equals 16 residues. Here the CDR3 DNA reads TGTGCCAGCAGTTTACCCGGGACAGGAATCACAGATACGCAGTATTTT. It encodes CASSLPGTGITDTQYF.

The chain links TRBV19 to TRBJ2-2; 7 nucleotides match TRBD1. Germline CDR1 LNHDA, CDR2 SQIVND (reference sequence). The CDR3 is made up of 15 amino acids. V trimming: 6 bases; J trimming: 6 bases; junction bases outside the gene matches: 10. The CDR3 DNA reads TGTGCCAGTAGCCTAGGACAGGCTGGGGCCGGGGAGCTGTTTTTT. It translates to CASSLGQAGAGELFF.

The chain has TRBV19 and TRBJ1-5, with D uncertain. The V end lost 5 bases, the J end lost 5 bases, and 10 bases lay between the germline ends. From germline, CDR1 is LNHDA and CDR2 SQIVND (reference sequence). The CDR3 is 13 amino acids. The CDR3 loop reads CASSPFRDQPQHF. Written as DNA, the CDR3 is TGTGCCAGTAGTCCCTTCCGTGATCAGCCCCAGCATTTT.

The V and J genes are TRBV27 and TRBJ1-1; D perhaps matches TRBD1 (6 bases). V shed 5 bases and J shed 4 bases, with 17 bases lying between them. Germline lookup yields CDR1 MNHEY and CDR2 SMNVEV (reference sequence). The CDR3 is made up of 15 amino acids. Written as DNA, the CDR3 is TGTGCCAGCAGTCTCGGGGGGGGCGGGGGCACTGAAGCTTTCTTT. The encoded protein is CASSLGGGGGTEAFF.

The chain has TRBV11-2 and TRBJ2-5; 7 bases agree with TRBD2. This CDR3 contains 16 residues. The ends lost 2 bases at V and 1 base at J; junction bases unmatched: 7. Germline V lookup: CDR1 SGHAT, CDR2 FQNNGV. As DNA, the CDR3 is TGTGCCAGCAGCTTAACCGGGACTACCACCCAAGAGACCCAGTACTTC. Protein product: CASSLTGTTTQETQYF.

The chain links TRBV7-2 to TRBJ2-7, with D unclear. Germline V lookup: CDR1 SGHTA, CDR2 FQGNSA. V was cut by 1 base and J by 6 bases, with 7 bases left in between. This CDR3 spans 12 amino acids. The CDR3 here is CASSLVPGEQYF. The CDR3 bases are TGTGCCAGCAGCTTAGTTCCCGGCGAGCAGTACTTC.

The J gene is TRBJ2-5, the V gene TRBV9, with TRBD2 identical over 9 bases. Germline V gene data show CDR1 as SGDLS and CDR2 as YYNGEE. V was pared by 0 bases and J by 1 base, with 4 bases of the junction left unmatched. The CDR3 runs 16 residues. CDR3 nucleotides: TGTGCCAGCAGCGTAGGCGTTAGCGGGAGCCAAGAGACCCAGTACTTC. It encodes CASSVGVSGSQETQYF. Supplemented by reference TRBV9 and TRBJ2-5, the full variable domain reads DSGVTQTPKHLITATGQRVTLRCSPRSGDLSVYWYQQSLDQGLQFLIQYYNGEERAKGNILERFSAQQFPDLHSELNLSSLELGDSALYFCASSVGVSGSQETQYFGPGTRLLVL.

The V call is TRBV21-1, the J call TRBJ2-7; TRBD2, as called in the table, went unchecked against the DNA. TRBV21-1 is annotated as a pseudogene. CDR3 size: 12 residues. CDR3 residues: CASSNMRREQYF. The DNA for the CDR3 is TGTGCCAGCAGCAATATGAGGAGGGAGCAGTACTTC.

This chain connects TRBV30 to TRBJ1-1; D is possibly TRBD1 (5 bases). This CDR3 region has 14 residues. The V and J ends lost 2 bases and 4 bases respectively, with 14 bases between them. CDR1 is GTSNPN, CDR2 SVGIG, per germline (reference sequence). The CDR3 spells CAWSYGGSGTEAFF. In DNA, the CDR3 is TGTGCCTGGAGTTATGGGGGGTCGGGCACTGAAGCTTTCTTT.

This sequence joins TRBV5-1 and TRBJ2-7, with TRBD1 matching 7 bases. With V trimmed by 3 bases and J by 2 bases, 8 bases remained unmatched. CDR3 length: 15 residues. Germline loops: CDR1 SGHRS, CDR2 YFSETQ. The CDR3 nucleotides are TGCGCCAGCAGCTCTCACGGGACAGACCCCTACGAGCAGTACTTC. The encoded protein is CASSSHGTDPYEQYF.

This sequence joins TRBV2 and TRBJ2-5, with D unresolved. CDR3 length: 13 amino acids. Deletions cut 4 bases from V and 5 bases from J, with 11 bases between. Per germline, CDR1 SNHLY and CDR2 FYNNEI. The CDR3 DNA is TGTGCCAGCAGTGCACTACCCCAGGAGACCCAGTACTTC. This translates into CASSALPQETQYF.

This rearrangement joins TRBV19 to TRBJ1-2; D remains unclear. The CDR3 sequence is 15 residues long. Germline V lookup: CDR1 LNHDA, CDR2 SQIVND (reference sequence). Between the trimmed V and J ends, which lost 0 bases and 10 bases, there was a span of 18 bases. Here the CDR3 reads CASSIDFPGILFYTF. The CDR3 DNA reads TGTGCCAGTAGTATAGATTTTCCGGGAATTCTATTCTACACCTTC. The full variable domain, with the rest looked up from reference TRBV19 and TRBJ1-2, is DGGITQSPKYLFRKEGQNVTLSCEQNLNHDAMYWYRQDPGQGLRLIYYSQIVNDFQKGDIAEGYSVSREKKESFPLTVTSAQKNPTAFYLCASSIDFPGILFYTFGSGTRLTVV.

This sequence joins TRBV4-1 and TRBJ2-7; maybe TRBD1 (6 bases). Germline V gene lookup returns CDR1 MGHRA and CDR2 YSYEKL. Trimming shortened V by 7 bases and J by 3 bases, and 19 bases separated the two germline ends. The CDR3 has 15 amino acids. The CDR3 DNA follows: TGCGCCAGCACCATCGACTTGGGGGCGGGCTACGAGCAGTACTTC. It translates to CASTIDLGAGYEQYF.

The chain combines TRBV7-9 with TRBJ2-5; D may be TRBD2 (6 bases). Germline assignment: CDR1 SEHNR and CDR2 FQNEAQ (reference sequence). Trimming took 0 bases from V and 5 from J, leaving 7 bases between them. The CDR3 loop spans 13 amino acids. CDR3 nucleotides: TGTGCCAGCAGCTTAGCGGGAGGCGAGACCCAGTACTTC. Translating gives CASSLAGGETQYF.

This chain joins TRBV14 and TRBJ2-7; 7 bases are a match to TRBD2. The CDR3 consists of 16 residues. Germline V lookup: CDR1 SGHDN, CDR2 FVKESK. Losses at the gene ends were 0 bases for V and 3 bases for J; bases not matched to a gene: 8. Here the CDR3 reads CASSQDLRGSLYEQYF. The CDR3 nucleotides read TGTGCCAGCAGCCAAGATCTCCGCGGGAGCCTCTACGAGCAGTACTTC.